This T cell receptor beta chain was documented in a study of blood T cell repertoires in COVID-19. Overall study context: In each case, the material was cDNA or gDNA derived from T cells, B-cell-depleted T cells, or PBMCs.

In the study's own analysis: Reference gene primer amplification gave nucleated cell count estimates. Sequencing used immunoSEQ multiplex PCR; TCRdb keeps in-frame clones, though not all of them. Clone size and the V and J calls come from that table; the DNA yielded D and trimming. The data contain approximately 29,000 clones, more than 70% of them singletons. This clonotype originated in a boy between 2 and 10 years old with active or convalescent COVID-19. Sequenced input: peripheral blood.

Here the CDR3 DNA reads TGTGCCAGCAGCCCGCCGCAGACAGGGATGAACACTGAAGCTTTCTTT. It yields the protein CASSPPQTGMNTEAFF. The genes are TRBV7-9 and TRBJ1-1; 7 bases agree with TRBD1. Per germline, CDR1 SEHNR and CDR2 FQNEAQ (reference sequence). The length of the CDR3 is 16 residues. Losses at the gene ends were 5 bases for V and 0 bases for J; bases not matched to a gene: 9.